This is a list of T cell receptor beta chains from one sample in a study of cytomegalovirus exposure and HLA in healthy donors. This table comes from immunoSEQ multiplex PCR, and its TCRdb copy is limited to in-frame clones, with some not included. This table has approximately 160,000 clones, 65% to 85% appearing once. Input material: PBMCs. The receptors here all came from a middle-aged woman in good health and CMV-seropositive. The CDR3 runs from the conserved cysteine through the conserved F or W. A D gene is named only where the DNA matches it firmly. Expanded clones are given a class, and other clones once, few, many or no size at all.

once	TRBV5-1	TRBD1	TRBJ1-1	CASSQGQENTEAFF	TGCGCCAGCAGCCAGGGACAGGAAAACACTGAAGCTTTCTTT
.	TRBV6-5	.	TRBJ2-7	CASSYSFENYEQYF	TGTGCCAGCAGTTACTCCTTCGAGAACTACGAGCAGTACTTC
.	TRBV10-1	.	TRBJ1-1	CASSNNRDTEAFF	TGCGCCAGCAGTAATAACAGGGACACTGAAGCTTTCTTT
.	TRBV30	.	TRBJ1-1	CAYRLGVGNTEAFF	TGTGCCTACCGTCTCGGGGTGGGGAACACTGAAGCTTTCTTT
few	TRBV6-1	TRBD1	TRBJ1-1	CASSWTGTEAFF	TGTGCCAGCAGTTGGACAGGGACTGAAGCTTTCTTT
once	TRBV7-2	TRBD1	TRBJ1-3	CASSLRQGAGNTIYF	TGTGCCAGCAGCCTACGACAGGGGGCTGGAAACACCATATATTTT
.	TRBV13	TRBD1	TRBJ1-2	CASSETGGNGYTF	TGTGCCAGCAGCGAGACAGGGGGGAATGGCTACACCTTC
.	TRBV6-5	.	TRBJ2-2	CASSLAAGTGELFF	TGTGCCAGCAGTTTAGCCGCGGGCACCGGGGAGCTGTTTTTT
.	TRBV6-6	TRBD1	TRBJ2-7	CASSYNPPEGGAEQYF	TGTGCCAGCAGTTATAACCCCCCGGAAGGGGGCGCCGAGCAGTACTTC
.	TRBV27	.	TRBJ1-2	CASSFAWGVGGYTF	TGTGCCAGCAGTTTCGCGTGGGGGGTGGGGGGCTACACCTTC
.	TRBV30	.	TRBJ1-5	CAWSVHTANQPQHF	TGTGCCTGGAGTGTACATACAGCAAATCAGCCCCAGCATTTT
.	TRBV28	.	TRBJ2-5	CASNPQTGTGETQYF	TGTGCCAGCAACCCCCAGACAGGGACTGGGGAGACCCAGTACTTC
.	TRBV9	.	TRBJ1-2	CASSARPRGGEDGYTF	TGTGCCAGCAGCGCCCGCCCGAGGGGGGGAGAGGATGGCTACACCTTC